This TCR beta chain was recovered during a study of beta chain features in type 1 diabetes. Broader study findings: Amplification by PCR could prefer shorter templates, with the same effect in patients and controls. A moderate, significant TCRB CDR3 shortening appeared in type 1 diabetes across four CD4+ subsets.

V lost 4 bases to trimming and J lost 1 base, with 13 bases between them. The CDR3 contains 15 residues. CDR1 is SGHRS, CDR2 YFSETQ, per germline. Of note for this clone: The antigen remains unidentified.

Expressed TCRB transcripts got sequenced, as all isolated RNA was reverse transcribed. Sequenced by immunoSEQ multiplex PCR; TCRdb stores in-frame clones only, minus some. The sample includes about 28,000 clones, roughly two thirds of them seen just once. The TCR originated in a woman aged 25 to 39 with type 1 diabetes. Sequenced input: Tregs from blood. V is TRBV5-1 and J is TRBJ2-3; possible D gene TRBD2, 5 bases. Here the CDR3 DNA reads TGCGCCAGCAGCCCACCGGGGAAGGGCACAGATACGCAGTATTTT. Translated: CASSPPGKGTDTQYF.